Listed below are T cell receptor beta chains from one sample, sequenced in a study of T-cell reconstitution after alpha-beta-depleted transplantation in children. TCRdb called the PCR reads again in MiXCR, with one record for every CDR3 protein. The repertoire holds hundreds of thousands of distinct CDR3 sequences, with 6.5% to 10% as singletons. The sequencing used PBMCs, mostly from graft donor cells, collected 180 days after TCRalphabeta/CD19-depleted stem cell transplant. All receptors derive from a male patient younger than 18 who had a stem cell transplant for acute lymphoblastic leukemia, so the T cells may come from the graft donor. Both conserved end residues are part of each CDR3. The order of the fields is V gene, CDR3 length, clone size, J gene, D gene, CDR3 DNA, CDR3 protein. A D gene is named only where the DNA matches it firmly. Clone size appears in some rows only: once, few, many, or a class for an expanded clone.

V: TRBV9; length: 16; size: many; J: TRBJ2-4; D: TRBD1; DNA: TGTGCCAGCAGCGGGACAGGACCCCGAGCCAAAAACATTCAGTACTTC; CDR3: CASSGTGPRAKNIQYF
V: TRBV5-4; length: 14; size: -; J: TRBJ2-2; D: -; DNA: TGTGCCAGCAGCCTCCCCTCAGGGAACGGGGAGCTGTTTTTT; CDR3: CASSLPSGNGELFF
V: TRBV10-3; length: 13; size: many; J: TRBJ2-7; D: TRBD1; DNA: TGTGCCATCGGGGGACAGGGGTCCTACGAGCAGTACTTC; CDR3: CAIGGQGSYEQYF
V: TRBV6-2/TRBV6-3; length: 15; size: many; J: TRBJ1-5; D: -; DNA: TGTGCCAGCAGTTATCCCGGACATAGCAATCAGCCCCAGCATTTT; CDR3: CASSYPGHSNQPQHF
V: TRBV20-1; length: 13; size: many; J: TRBJ2-7; D: TRBD1; DNA: TGCAGTGCTATCGACAGGGGTCACTACGAGCAGTACTTC; CDR3: CSAIDRGHYEQYF
V: TRBV5-5; length: 15; size: many; J: TRBJ2-7; D: -; DNA: TGTGCCAGCAGCTTCGAGGCAGGGCTTTTCTACGAGCAGTACTTC; CDR3: CASSFEAGLFYEQYF
V: TRBV7-2; length: 11; size: many; J: TRBJ2-7; D: TRBD1; DNA: TGTGCCAGCAGCGCGACAGGGATGCAGTACTTC; CDR3: CASSATGMQYF
V: TRBV12-3/TRBV12-4; length: 18; size: -; J: TRBJ1-6; D: -; DNA: TGTACCATCAGTTACCGGGACACCCATAGCTCCTATAATTCACCCCTCCACTTT; CDR3: CTISYRDTHSSYNSPLHF
V: TRBV6-1; length: 14; size: many; J: TRBJ2-1; D: TRBD2; DNA: TGTGCCAGCAGCATTATAGCGGGGGACAATGAGCAGTTCTTC; CDR3: CASSIIAGDNEQFF
V: TRBV29-1; length: 11; size: many; J: TRBJ1-2; D: -; DNA: TGCAGCGGCGCAGTCCAAGGCGGCTACACCTTC; CDR3: CSGAVQGGYTF